The 5 T cell receptor beta chains below were found in one sample sequenced in a study of OX40 agonist ivuxolimab in advanced cancers. The library was made by the immunoSEQ multiplex PCR assay. The source is immuneACCESS, and TCRdb retained only in-frame sequences with V and J called. Part of the clones is not carried over; for the studies checked, unresolved V genes explain less than half of this, and the remainder is unexplained. In all, the sample holds 9,500 to 15,000 clones, and 69% of those were seen once. 12% of the sample belongs to the ten largest clones. Source: CD4+ or CD8+ T cells sorted from blood, taken in a trial of the OX40 agonist ivuxolimab. These receptors all stem from an adult with an advanced solid tumor such as melanoma, head and neck, liver or kidney cancer.

The J gene is TRBJ2-7, the V gene TRBV28; tentative D call: TRBD2 (5 bases). This CDR3 region has 19 residues. Germline-derived CDR1 and CDR2 are MDHEN and SYDVKM. The V end lost 6 bases, the J end lost 0 bases, and 27 bases lay between the germline ends. The CDR3, as DNA: TGTGCCAGCAGCATAAGGGCGGGTCGCCCCGTTCCGAGCTCCTACGAGCAGTACTTC. It translates to CASSIRAGRPVPSSYEQYF.

The V call is TRBV9, the J call TRBJ2-7; the match to TRBD2 covers 10 bases. The CDR3 extends over 14 amino acids. Trimming at V came to 2 bases and at J to 5 bases, leaving 4 bases not matched to a gene. Per the germline V gene, CDR1 is SGDLS and CDR2 is YYNGEE. The CDR3 region is CASSVLAGADEQYF. The CDR3 nucleotides are TGTGCCAGCAGCGTTCTAGCGGGGGCCGACGAGCAGTACTTC.

The V and J genes are TRBV6-7 and TRBJ1-6, with 8 nucleotides matching TRBD1. TRBV6-7 is sorted into the ORF group, with uncertain function. The CDR3 extends over 18 amino acids. The V segment lost 1 base and the J segment 7 bases; nucleotides outside the gene matches: 12. DNA of the CDR3: TGTGCCAGCAGTTACTTCTCATCCGGGACAGGATCCAATTCACCCCTCCACTTT. Translating it yields CASSYFSSGTGSNSPLHF.

The J gene is TRBJ2-7, the V gene TRBV27, with D unresolved. The V and J ends lost 0 bases and 5 bases respectively, with 14 bases between them. Looked up from germline, CDR1 is MNHEY and CDR2 is SMNVEV (reference sequence). This CDR3 is 15 amino acids long. CDR3 protein: CASSLSGRFRDEQYF. The CDR3 region has the DNA TGTGCCAGCAGTTTATCTGGGCGGTTCCGGGACGAGCAGTACTTC.

This chain links TRBV28 with TRBJ2-1; tentatively, D is TRBD2 (6 bases). The V end lost 6 bases, the J end lost 6 bases, and 21 bases lay between the germline ends. The CDR3 covers 16 residues. The germline V gene has CDR1 MDHEN and CDR2 SYDVKM. The CDR3 DNA reads as TGTGCCAGCAGCTCCCCGACTAGGACTATAAGCAATGAGCAGTTCTTC. Protein product: CASSSPTRTISNEQFF.